This T cell receptor beta chain was captured in a study of blood T cell repertoires in COVID-19. Study context: The cDNA or gDNA used as material had been derived from T cells, B-cell-depleted T cells, or PBMCs.

Study members were between roughly 18 and 89 years old and lived in some 26 US regions. This CDR3 region has 15 residues. Trimming removed 2 bases from V and 7 bases from J, with 16 bases in between. Germline-derived CDR1 and CDR2 are SGDLS and YYNGEE. Produced via immunoSEQ multiplex PCR; TCRdb's table is partial and in-frame only. The sample includes 130,000 to 150,000 clones, about 89% of them seen just once. Sequenced input: PBMCs or T cells enriched from blood (not recorded which). V is TRBV9 and J is TRBJ2-1; no definite D call. This clonotype was obtained from a man aged 55 to 70 who had recovered from COVID-19. As DNA, the CDR3 is TGTGCCAGCAGCGTGCTGGGCACGGTTGGGAATGAGCAGTTCTTC. Translation gives CASSVLGTVGNEQFF.